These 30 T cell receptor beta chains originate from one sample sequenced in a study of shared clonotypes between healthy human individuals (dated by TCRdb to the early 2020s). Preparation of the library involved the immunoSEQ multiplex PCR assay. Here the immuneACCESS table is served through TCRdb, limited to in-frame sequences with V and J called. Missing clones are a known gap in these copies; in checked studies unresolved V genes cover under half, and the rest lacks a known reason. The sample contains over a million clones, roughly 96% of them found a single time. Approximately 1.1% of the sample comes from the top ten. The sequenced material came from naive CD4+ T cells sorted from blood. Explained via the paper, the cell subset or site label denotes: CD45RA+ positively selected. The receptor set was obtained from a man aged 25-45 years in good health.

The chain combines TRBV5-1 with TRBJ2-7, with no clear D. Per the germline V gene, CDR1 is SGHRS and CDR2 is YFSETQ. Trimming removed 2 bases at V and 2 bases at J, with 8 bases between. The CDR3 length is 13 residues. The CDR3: CASSLRSTYEQYF. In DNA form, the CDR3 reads TGCGCCAGCAGCTTAAGAAGTACCTACGAGCAGTACTTC.

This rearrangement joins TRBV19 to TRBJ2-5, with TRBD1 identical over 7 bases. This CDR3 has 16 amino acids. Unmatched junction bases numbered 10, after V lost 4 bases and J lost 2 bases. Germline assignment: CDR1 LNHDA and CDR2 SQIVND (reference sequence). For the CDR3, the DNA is TGTGCCAGTAGTAAACTTACCGGGACAGCTCAAGAGACCCAGTACTTC. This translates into CASSKLTGTAQETQYF.

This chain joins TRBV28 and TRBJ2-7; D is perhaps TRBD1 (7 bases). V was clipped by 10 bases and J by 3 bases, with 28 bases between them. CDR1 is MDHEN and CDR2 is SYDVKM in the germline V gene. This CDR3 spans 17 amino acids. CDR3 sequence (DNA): TGTGCCACGCTCGAGACAGGGACGGGACTTATAATCTACGAGCAGTACTTC. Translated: CATLETGTGLIIYEQYF.

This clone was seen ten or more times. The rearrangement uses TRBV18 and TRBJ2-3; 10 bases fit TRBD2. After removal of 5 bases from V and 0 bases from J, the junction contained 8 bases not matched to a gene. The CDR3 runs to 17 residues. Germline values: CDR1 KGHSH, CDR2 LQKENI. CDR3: CASSTGTSAASTDTQYF. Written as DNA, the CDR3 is TGTGCCAGCTCAACCGGGACTAGCGCCGCTAGCACAGATACGCAGTATTTT.

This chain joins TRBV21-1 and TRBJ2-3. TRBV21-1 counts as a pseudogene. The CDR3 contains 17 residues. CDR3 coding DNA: TGTGCCAGCAGCAAATGGAACTCGGCAAACGCAACAGATACGCAGTATTTT. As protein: CASSKWNSANATDTQYF.

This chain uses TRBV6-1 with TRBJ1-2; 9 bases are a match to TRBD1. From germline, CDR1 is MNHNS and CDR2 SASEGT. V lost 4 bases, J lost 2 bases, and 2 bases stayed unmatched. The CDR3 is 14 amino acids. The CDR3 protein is CASSVDRGNYGYTF. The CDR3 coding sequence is TGTGCCAGCAGTGTGGACAGGGGCAACTATGGCTACACCTTC.

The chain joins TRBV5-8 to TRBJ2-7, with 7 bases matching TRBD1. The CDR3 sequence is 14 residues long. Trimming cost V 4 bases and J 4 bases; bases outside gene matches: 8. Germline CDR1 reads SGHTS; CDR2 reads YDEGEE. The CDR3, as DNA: TGTGCCAGCAGCACGCGGACAGGAGGTTACGAGCAGTACTTC. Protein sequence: CASSTRTGGYEQYF.

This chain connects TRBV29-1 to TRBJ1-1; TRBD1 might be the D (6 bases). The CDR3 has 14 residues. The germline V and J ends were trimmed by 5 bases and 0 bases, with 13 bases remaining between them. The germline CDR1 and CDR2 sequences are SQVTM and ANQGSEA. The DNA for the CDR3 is TGCAGCGTTAGGGTTCAGGGGCTGAACACTGAAGCTTTCTTT. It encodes CSVRVQGLNTEAFF. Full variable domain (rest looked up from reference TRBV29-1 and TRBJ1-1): SAVISQKPSRDICQRGTSLTIQCQVDSQVTMMFWYRQQPGQSLTLIATANQGSEATYESGFVIDKFPISRPNLTFSTLTVSNMSPEDSSIYLCSVRVQGLNTEAFFGQGTRLTVV.

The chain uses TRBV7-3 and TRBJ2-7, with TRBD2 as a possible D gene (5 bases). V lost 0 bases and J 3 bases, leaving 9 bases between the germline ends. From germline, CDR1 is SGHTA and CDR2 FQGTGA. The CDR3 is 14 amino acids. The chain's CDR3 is CASSLTSVSYEQYF. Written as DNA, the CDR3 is TGTGCCAGCAGCTTAACTAGCGTTAGCTACGAGCAGTACTTC. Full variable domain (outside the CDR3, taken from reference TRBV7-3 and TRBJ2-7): GAGVSQTPSNKVTEKGKYVELRCDPISGHTALYWYRQSLGQGPEFLIYFQGTGAADDSGLPNDRFFAVRPEGSVSTLKIQRTERGDSAVYLCASSLTSVSYEQYFGPGTRLTVT.

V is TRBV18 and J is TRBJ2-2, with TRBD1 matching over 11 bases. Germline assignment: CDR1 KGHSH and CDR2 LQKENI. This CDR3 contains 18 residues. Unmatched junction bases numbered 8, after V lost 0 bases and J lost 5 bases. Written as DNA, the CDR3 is TGTGCCAGCTCACCACCCGGGACCGGGACAGGGGGAACCGGGGAGCTGTTTTTT. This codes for CASSPPGTGTGGTGELFF.

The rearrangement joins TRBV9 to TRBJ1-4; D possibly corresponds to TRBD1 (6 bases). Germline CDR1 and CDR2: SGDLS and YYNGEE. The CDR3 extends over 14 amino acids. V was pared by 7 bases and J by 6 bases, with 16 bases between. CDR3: CASGRGGADEKLFF. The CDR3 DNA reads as TGTGCCAGCGGTAGGGGGGGCGCAGATGAAAAACTGTTTTTT.

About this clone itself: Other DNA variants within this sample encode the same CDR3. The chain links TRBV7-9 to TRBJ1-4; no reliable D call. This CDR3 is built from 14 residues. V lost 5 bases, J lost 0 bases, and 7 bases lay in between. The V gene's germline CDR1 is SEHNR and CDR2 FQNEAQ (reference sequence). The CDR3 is CASSRGTTNEKLFF. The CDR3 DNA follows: TGTGCCAGCAGCAGAGGGACAACTAATGAAAAACTGTTTTTT.

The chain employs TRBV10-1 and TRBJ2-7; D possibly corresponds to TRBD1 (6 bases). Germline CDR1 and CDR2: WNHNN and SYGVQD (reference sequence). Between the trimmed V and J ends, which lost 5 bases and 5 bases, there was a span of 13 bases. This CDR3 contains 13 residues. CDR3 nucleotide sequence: TGCGCCAGCAGTCCCAGGGGCTTAGACGAGCAGTACTTC. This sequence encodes CASSPRGLDEQYF.

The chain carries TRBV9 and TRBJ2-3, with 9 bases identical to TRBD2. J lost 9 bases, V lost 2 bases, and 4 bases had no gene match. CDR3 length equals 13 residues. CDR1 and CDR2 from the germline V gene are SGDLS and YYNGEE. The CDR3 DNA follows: TGTGCCAGCAGCGTGATAGCGGGAGAGACGCAGTATTTT. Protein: CASSVIAGETQYF.

CDR3 loop: CASSSPTNNEQFF. The CDR3 region has the DNA TGTGCCAGCTCCTCCCCAACAAACAATGAGCAGTTCTTC. This chain joins TRBV7-9 and TRBJ2-1, with unresolved D. Germline V gene data show CDR1 as SEHNR and CDR2 as FQNEAQ (reference sequence). CDR3 length equals 13 residues. V was pared by 8 bases and J by 5 bases, with 13 bases between.

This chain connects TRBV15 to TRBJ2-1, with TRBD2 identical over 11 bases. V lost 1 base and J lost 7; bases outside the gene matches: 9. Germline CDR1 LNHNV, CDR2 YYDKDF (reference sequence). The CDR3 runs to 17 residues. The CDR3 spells CATSRGGLAGLENEQFF. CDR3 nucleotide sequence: TGTGCCACCAGCAGAGGTGGACTAGCGGGTCTTGAGAATGAGCAGTTCTTC. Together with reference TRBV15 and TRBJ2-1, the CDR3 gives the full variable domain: DAMVIQNPRYQVTQFGKPVTLSCSQTLNHNVMYWYQQKSSQAPKLLFHYYDKDFNNEADTPDNFQSRRPNTSFCFLDIRSPGLGDTAMYLCATSRGGLAGLENEQFFGPGTRLTVL.

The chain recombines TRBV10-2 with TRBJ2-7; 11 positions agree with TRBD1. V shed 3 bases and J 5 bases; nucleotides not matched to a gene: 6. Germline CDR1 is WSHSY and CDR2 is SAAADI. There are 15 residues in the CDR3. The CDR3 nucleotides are TGCGCCAGCAGTGATCGGACAGGGGGCTCGAACGAGCAGTACTTC. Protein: CASSDRTGGSNEQYF.

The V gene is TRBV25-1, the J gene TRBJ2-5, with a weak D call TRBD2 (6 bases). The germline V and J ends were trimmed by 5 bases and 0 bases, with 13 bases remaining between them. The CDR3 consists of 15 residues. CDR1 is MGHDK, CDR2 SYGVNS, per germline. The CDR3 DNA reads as TGTGCCAGCAGTCGAAGGCCGGGGGACCAAGAGACCCAGTACTTC. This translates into CASSRRPGDQETQYF.

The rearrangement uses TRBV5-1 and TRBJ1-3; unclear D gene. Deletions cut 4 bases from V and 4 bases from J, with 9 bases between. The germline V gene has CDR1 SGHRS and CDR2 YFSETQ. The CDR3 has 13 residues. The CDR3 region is CASSPGTGNTIYF. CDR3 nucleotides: TGCGCCAGCAGCCCGGGCACCGGAAACACCATATATTTT.

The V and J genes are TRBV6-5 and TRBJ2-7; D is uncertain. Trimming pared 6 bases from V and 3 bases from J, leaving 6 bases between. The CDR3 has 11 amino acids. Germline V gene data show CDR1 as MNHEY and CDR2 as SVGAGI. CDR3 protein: CASRSVYEQYF. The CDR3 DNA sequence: TGTGCCAGCAGGTCGGTCTACGAGCAGTACTTC.

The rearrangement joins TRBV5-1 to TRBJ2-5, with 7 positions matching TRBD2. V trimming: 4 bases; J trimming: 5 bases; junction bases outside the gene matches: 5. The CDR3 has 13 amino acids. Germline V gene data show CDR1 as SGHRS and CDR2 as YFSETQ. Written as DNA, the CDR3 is TGCGCCAGCAGCGTGGGGAGGGAGGAGACCCAGTACTTC. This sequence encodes CASSVGREETQYF.

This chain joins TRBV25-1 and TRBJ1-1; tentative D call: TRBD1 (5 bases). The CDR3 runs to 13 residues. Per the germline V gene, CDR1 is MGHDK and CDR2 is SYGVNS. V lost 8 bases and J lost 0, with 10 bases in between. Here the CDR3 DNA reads TGTGCCAGCCAGGGCGGACTGAACACTGAAGCTTTCTTT. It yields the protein CASQGGLNTEAFF.

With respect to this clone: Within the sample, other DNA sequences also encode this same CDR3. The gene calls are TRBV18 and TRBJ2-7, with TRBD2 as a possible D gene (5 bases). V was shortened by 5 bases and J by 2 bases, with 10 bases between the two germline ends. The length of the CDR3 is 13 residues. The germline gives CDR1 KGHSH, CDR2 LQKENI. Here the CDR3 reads CASSGLGAYEQYF. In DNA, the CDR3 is TGTGCCAGCTCAGGCCTGGGAGCCTACGAGCAGTACTTC. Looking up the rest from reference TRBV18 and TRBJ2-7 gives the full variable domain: NAGVMQNPRHLVRRRGQEARLRCSPMKGHSHVYWYRQLPEEGLKFMVYLQKENIIDESGMPKERFSAEFPKEGPSILRIQQVVRGDSAAYFCASSGLGAYEQYFGPGTRLTVT.

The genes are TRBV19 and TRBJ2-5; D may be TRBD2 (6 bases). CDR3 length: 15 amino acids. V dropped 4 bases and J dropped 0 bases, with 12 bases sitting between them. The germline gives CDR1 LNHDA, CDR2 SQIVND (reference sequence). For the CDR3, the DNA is TGTGCCAGTAGTACCATGGGCGGGGACCAAGAGACCCAGTACTTC. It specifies CASSTMGGDQETQYF.

Here the CDR3 reads CASSPRLDSDTQYF. The CDR3 coding sequence is TGTGCCAGCAGCCCAAGACTGGATTCAGATACGCAGTATTTT. This sequence joins TRBV7-7 and TRBJ2-3; D uncertain. The CDR3 runs to 14 residues. V shed 5 bases and J shed 4 bases, with 13 bases lying between them. Germline CDR1 SSHAT, CDR2 FNYEAQ (reference sequence).

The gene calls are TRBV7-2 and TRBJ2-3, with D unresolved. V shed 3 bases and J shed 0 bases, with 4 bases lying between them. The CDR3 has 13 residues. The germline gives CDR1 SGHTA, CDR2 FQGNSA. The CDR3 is CASSFPSTDTQYF. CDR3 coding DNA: TGTGCCAGCAGCTTCCCTAGCACAGATACGCAGTATTTT. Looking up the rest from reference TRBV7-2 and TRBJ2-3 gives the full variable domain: GAGVSQSPSNKVTEKGKDVELRCDPISGHTALYWYRQSLGQGLEFLIYFQGNSAPDKSGLPSDRFSAERTGGSVSTLTIQRTQQEDSAVYLCASSFPSTDTQYFGPGTRLTVL.

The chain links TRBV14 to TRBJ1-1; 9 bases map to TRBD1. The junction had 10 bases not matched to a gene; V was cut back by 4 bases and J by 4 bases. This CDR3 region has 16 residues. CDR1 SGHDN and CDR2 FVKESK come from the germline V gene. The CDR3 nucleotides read TGTGCCAGCAGCCCGGGACAGGGACCCATAGGCACTGAAGCTTTCTTT. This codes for CASSPGQGPIGTEAFF.

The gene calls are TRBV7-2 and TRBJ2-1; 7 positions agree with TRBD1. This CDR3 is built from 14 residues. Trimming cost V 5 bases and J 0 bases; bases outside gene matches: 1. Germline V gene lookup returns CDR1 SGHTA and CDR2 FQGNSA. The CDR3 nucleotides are TGTGCCAGCAGCGGGACAGCCTCCTACAATGAGCAGTTCTTC. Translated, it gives CASSGTASYNEQFF.

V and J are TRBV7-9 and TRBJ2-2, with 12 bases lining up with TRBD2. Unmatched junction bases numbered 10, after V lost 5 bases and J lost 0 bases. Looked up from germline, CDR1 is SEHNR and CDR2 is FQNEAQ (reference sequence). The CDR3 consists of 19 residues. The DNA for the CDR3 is TGTGCCAGCAGCGCGTATCCTAGCGGGAGGGCCTCGAACACCGGGGAGCTGTTTTTT. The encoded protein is CASSAYPSGRASNTGELFF.

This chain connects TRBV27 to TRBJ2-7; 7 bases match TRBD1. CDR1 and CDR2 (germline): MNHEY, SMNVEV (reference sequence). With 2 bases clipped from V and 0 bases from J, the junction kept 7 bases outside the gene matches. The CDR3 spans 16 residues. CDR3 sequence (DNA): TGTGCCAGCAGTTTAAGGCGACAGGGTCTCTCCTACGAGCAGTACTTC. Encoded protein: CASSLRRQGLSYEQYF.